What follows describes a single T cell receptor beta chain. Its antigen remains unidentified. This sample was taken from a study of CD8+ T cells in alopecia areata. On the study more broadly: Each day, treated patients took oral tofacitinib twice, at 5 to 10 mg per dose. General observations from the study: Any link of baseline CD8+ expansion to response, resting on one nonresponder, remains uncertain. Scalp clonality decreased significantly with tofacitinib, and so did expanded CD8+ clones among the top 100. Lesional scalp displayed greater clonality than normal scalp, most notably in alopecia totalis/universalis.

cDNA reverse transcribed from extracted RNA served as the sequencing template. Repertoires were generated with immunoSEQ multiplex PCR, while TCRdb's copy carries only in-frame clones and drops some. The repertoire includes over 100,000 clones, around 56% of them detected once, and 0.46% sits in the top ten. Trimming pared 0 bases from V and 6 bases from J, leaving 14 bases between. This CDR3 spans 15 amino acids. CDR1 is MNHEY and CDR2 is SVGAGI in the germline V gene. Sample treatment: oral pan-JAK inhibitor, 5-10 mg twice daily. The receptor's source is a human donor with alopecia areata. Sequencing used CD4+ T cells sorted from blood, obtained at week 4, from a patient treated with tofacitinib. The genes are TRBV6-5 and TRBJ2-5; no clear D gene. CDR3 DNA: TGTGCCAGCAGTTACTCATTCCTAGGGCCGCAGACCCAGTACTTC. Translation: CASSYSFLGPQTQYF.